The text below deals with one T cell receptor beta chain. The same CDR3 also results from other DNA sequences found in this sample. This sample stems from a study of blood T cell repertoires in COVID-19. Turning to the study itself: There were acute and convalescent COVID-19 samples, and they came from the United States, Italy and Spain. PBMCs, B-cell-depleted T cells, or T cells provided the cDNA or gDNA that made up the material.

From germline, CDR1 is MNHEY and CDR2 SVGAGI. The CDR3 totals 12 residues. Between the trimmed V and J ends, which lost 4 bases and 7 bases, there was a span of 10 bases. Original methodology: Amplified reference gene primers provided the basis for estimating nucleated cell counts. Method: immunoSEQ multiplex PCR; TCRdb's copy keeps in-frame clones and lacks some. V, J and clone size were drawn from that table, and D and trimming were deduced from the DNA. The sample has over 100,000 clones; around 90% are singletons. Seattle participants joined during active infection and were tracked over time. Sequencing input: peripheral blood. The clonotype comes from a woman between 50 and 59 years old with COVID-19, enrolled during active disease. This chain joins TRBV6-5 and TRBJ1-1; D perhaps matches TRBD1 (5 bases). In DNA form, the CDR3 reads TGTGCCAGCAGTTTAGGGGATCGTGAAGCTTTCTTT. Its translation: CASSLGDREAFF.